This TCR beta chain was retrieved from a study of Graves' ophthalmopathy and Graves' hyperthyroidism. Amplification from RNA transcripts yielded the TCR beta CDR3 regions. HTBI-primed RT-PCR formed the first round, and a multiplex PCR formed the second. TCRdb ran MiXCR on the multiplex PCR reads and lists one entry per CDR3 protein. The sample has about 410,000 distinct CDR3 sequences, around 17% seen once. Presentation of ophthalmopathy in the donors involved moderate-to-severe activity, CAS ≥3, NOSPECS ≥4 and a duration under 3 months. The germline V gene encodes CDR1 MNHEY and CDR2 SVGEGT. The germline V and J ends were trimmed by 6 bases and 3 bases, with 17 bases remaining between them. The CDR3 has 15 amino acids. This clonotype was seen ten or more times.

The chain carries TRBV6-2 or TRBV6-3 and TRBJ2-5; D is unclear. Sequencing was performed on peripheral blood. The clonotype originates from a woman aged 18-29 years with Graves' ophthalmopathy. CDR3: CASSPPGDLKETQYF. CDR3 nucleotides: TGTGCCAGCAGCCCCCCGGGCGACTTGAAAGAGACCCAGTACTTC.